The present TCR beta chain was sequenced within a study of blood T cell repertoires in COVID-19 (TCRdb year 2020). Notes on the research overall: The collaborator samples originated in the United States, Italy and Spain and spanned the acute and convalescent phases of COVID-19. Sample metadata almost always included a de-identified subject ID, COVID-19 status, age in years and sex. Where available, HLA class I and class II types were obtained from metadata supplied by the sample provider rather than from assay-based typing. The repertoires were released in a freely available public database intended as a resource for research on the immune response to SARS-CoV-2. The samples were drawn from two sources: the first 160 participants of the ongoing ImmuneRACE study, and 1,000 to 1,500 subjects contributed by 6 global collaborators. Subjects who had been exposed to COVID-19, were actively infected with it, or had recovered from it provided the deeply sampled blood TCRbeta repertoires that made up the dataset. The prospective study material was composed of cDNA or gDNA derived from T cells, B-cell-depleted T cells, or PBMCs.

Summary of the overall study and its limitations: The amount of clinical and demographic metadata varied by source and participant and was provided uncurated.

There are 13 amino acids in the CDR3, from cysteine to phenylalanine inclusive. The read is trimmed to its CDR3 DNA, 39 bases read in frame from base 1. Between the V and J ends, shortened by 6 bases and 5 bases respectively, the junction contains 10 bases. CDR1 is given as LGHDT and CDR2 as YNNKEL, both from the germline V gene (reference sequence). TCRbeta CDR3 regions were amplified from genomic DNA by means of the immunoSEQ Assay, a bias-controlled multiplex PCR. The authors processed their data as follows. The number of nucleated cells in each sample was estimated by amplification of reference gene primers within the assay. Sequence reads were collapsed and filtered to measure the absolute abundance of every unique TCRbeta CDR3 rearrangement. For each sample, productive Simpson clonality was calculated by taking the square root of Simpson's diversity index across productive rearrangements. What TCRdb holds here is the immuneACCESS table cut down to in-frame rearrangements. Part of the clones is not present; checked against another copy, under half of the missing clones reflect an unresolved V gene, and the others are unexplained. V, J and clone size reflect that table, while D and trimming were determined from the DNA. Present in this sample are 200,000 to 300,000 clones, more than 75% of which were seen just once. The ten largest account for 5.5% to 6% of the sample.

One collaborating source in Seattle enrolled patients during active infection and followed them longitudinally through the course of disease. Whole blood was collected in K2EDTA tubes by collaborating institutions according to the institutions' own protocols. For TCRbeta analysis, collaborator samples were shipped as frozen whole blood, as isolated PBMCs, or as DNA extracted from either sample type. About this clone: The antigen this receptor binds is unknown. No base-level quality is on record; no much larger clone is a single base apart.

This chain joins TRBV3-1 (or the pseudogene TRBV3-2) to TRBJ2-2, with TRBD2 perhaps the D gene, on 5 matching bases. The sequencing input was peripheral blood. The receptor comes from a woman aged 80 or over with COVID-19, enrolled during active disease. The nucleotide sequence reads TGTGCCAGCAGTCGTACTAGAACCGGGGAGCTGTTTTTT. Its amino acids are CASSRTRTGELFF.